This TCR beta chain came from a study of T cell repertoires in cytomegalovirus infection. Broader study findings: Dominating the ex vivo response were HLA-C-restricted CMV-specific TCR beta clonotypes.

In germline, CDR1 is SEHNR, CDR2 FQNEAQ (reference sequence). The CDR3 extends over 15 amino acids. The V gene lost 2 bases and the J gene lost 5 bases, with 15 bases spanning the gap. Using its own MiXCR run on the reads, TCRdb lists one record per CDR3 protein. Of approximately 750,000 distinct CDR3 sequences listed, 35% to 45% are singletons. As concerns this clonotype: Its antigen is not identified.

Material for sequencing was PBMCs. This sequence joins TRBV7-9 and TRBJ2-5, with a possible D match to TRBD2 (5 bases). The clonotype comes from a human donor in good health (CMV status not recorded). Some clones in this sample may be carry-over from other donors' samples. CDR3 in amino acids: CASSLPEGLGETQYF. CDR3 nucleotides: TGTGCCAGCAGCTTACCCGAGGGATTGGGCGAGACCCAGTACTTC.